This T cell receptor (beta chain) was captured in a study of cytomegalovirus exposure and HLA in healthy donors. The length of the CDR3 is 16 residues. Looked up from germline, CDR1 is SEHNR and CDR2 is FQNEAQ (reference sequence). With 6 bases clipped from V and 6 bases from J, the junction kept 10 bases outside the gene matches. General observations from the study: A highly shared variant cluster was judged a likely technical artifact. Later analysis showed TCR association rates varying by HLA locus, highest for DRB1 and lowest for HLA-C. For TCR beta chains, V- and J-gene trimming was later linked to a missense DCLRE1C variant.

Regarding this clone: Antigen unknown.

In the PCR, 60 Vbeta and 13 Jbeta primers were used. Libraries were prepared by immunoSEQ multiplex PCR; TCRdb keeps only in-frame clonotypes and omits some of them. Altogether about 35,000 clones are present, roughly 82% being singletons, with the ten largest covering 3.6%. This TCR was sampled from a woman under 30 in good health and CMV-seronegative. The sequenced sample consisted of PBMCs. The chain joins TRBV7-9 to TRBJ1-6, with 8 bases that match TRBD1. The CDR3 bases are TGTGCCAGCAGTTTAACAGGGGGATCGGTTAATTCACCCCTCCACTTT. It codes for CASSLTGGSVNSPLHF. Combining the CDR3 with reference TRBV7-9 and TRBJ1-6 gives the whole variable domain DTGVSQNPRHKITKRGQNVTFRCDPISEHNRLYWYRQTLGQGPEFLTYFQNEAQLEKSRLLSDRFSAERPKGSFSTLEIQRTEQGDSAMYLCASSLTGGSVNSPLHFGNGTRLTVT.